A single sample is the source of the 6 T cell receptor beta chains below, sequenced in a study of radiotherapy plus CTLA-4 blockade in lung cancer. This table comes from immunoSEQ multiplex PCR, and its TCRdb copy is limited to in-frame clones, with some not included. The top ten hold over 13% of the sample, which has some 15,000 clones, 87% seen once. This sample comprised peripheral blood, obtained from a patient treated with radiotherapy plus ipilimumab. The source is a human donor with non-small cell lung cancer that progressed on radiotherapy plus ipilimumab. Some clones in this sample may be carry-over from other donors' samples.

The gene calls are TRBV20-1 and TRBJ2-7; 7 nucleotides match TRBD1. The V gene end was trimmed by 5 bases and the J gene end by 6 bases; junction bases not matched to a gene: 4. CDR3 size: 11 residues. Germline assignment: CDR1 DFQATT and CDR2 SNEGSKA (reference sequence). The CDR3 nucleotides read TGCAGTGCTTACTACAGGGGCGAGCAGTACTTC. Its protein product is CSAYYRGEQYF.

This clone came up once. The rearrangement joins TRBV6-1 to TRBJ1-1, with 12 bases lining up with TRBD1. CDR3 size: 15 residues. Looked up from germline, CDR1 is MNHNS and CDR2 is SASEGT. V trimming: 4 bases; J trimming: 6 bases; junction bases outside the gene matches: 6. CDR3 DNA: TGTGCCAGCAGTGGGTTCGGGACAGGGGGCTCTGAAGCTTTCTTT. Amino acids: CASSGFGTGGSEAFF.

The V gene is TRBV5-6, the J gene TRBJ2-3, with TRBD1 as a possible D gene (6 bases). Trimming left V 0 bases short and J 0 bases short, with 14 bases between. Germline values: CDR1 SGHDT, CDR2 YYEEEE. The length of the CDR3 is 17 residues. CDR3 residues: CASSLVGTHTSTDTQYF. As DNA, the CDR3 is TGTGCCAGCAGCTTGGTTGGGACACATACTAGCACAGATACGCAGTATTTT.

DNA for the CDR3: TGTGCCAGCAGCTTCGGACTAGCGGACACAGATACGCAGTATTTT. Encoded protein: CASSFGLADTDTQYF. The V call is TRBV7-8, the J call TRBJ2-3, with 10 bases lining up with TRBD2. The CDR3 is 15 residues long. Trimming at V came to 3 bases and at J to 2 bases, leaving 2 bases not matched to a gene. Germline CDR1 and CDR2: SGHVS and FQNEAQ. Combining the CDR3 with reference TRBV7-8 and TRBJ2-3 gives the whole variable domain GAGVSQSPRYKVAKRGQDVALRCDPISGHVSLFWYQQALGQGPEFLTYFQNEAQLDKSGLPSDRFFAERPEGSVSTLKIQRTQQEDSAVYLCASSFGLADTDTQYFGPGTRLTVL.

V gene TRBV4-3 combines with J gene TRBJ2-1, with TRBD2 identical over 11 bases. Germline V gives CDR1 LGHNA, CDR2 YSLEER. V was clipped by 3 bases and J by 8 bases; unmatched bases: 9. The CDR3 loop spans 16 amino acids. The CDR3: CASSHSTSGSSDEQFF. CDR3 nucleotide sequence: TGCGCCAGCAGCCACTCTACTAGCGGGAGTTCCGATGAGCAGTTCTTC.

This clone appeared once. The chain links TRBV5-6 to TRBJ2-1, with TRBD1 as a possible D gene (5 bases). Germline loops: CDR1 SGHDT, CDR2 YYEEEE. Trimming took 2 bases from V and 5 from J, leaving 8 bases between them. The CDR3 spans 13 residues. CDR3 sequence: CASSFLGDNEQFF. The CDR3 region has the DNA TGTGCCAGCAGCTTCCTAGGGGACAATGAGCAGTTCTTC.